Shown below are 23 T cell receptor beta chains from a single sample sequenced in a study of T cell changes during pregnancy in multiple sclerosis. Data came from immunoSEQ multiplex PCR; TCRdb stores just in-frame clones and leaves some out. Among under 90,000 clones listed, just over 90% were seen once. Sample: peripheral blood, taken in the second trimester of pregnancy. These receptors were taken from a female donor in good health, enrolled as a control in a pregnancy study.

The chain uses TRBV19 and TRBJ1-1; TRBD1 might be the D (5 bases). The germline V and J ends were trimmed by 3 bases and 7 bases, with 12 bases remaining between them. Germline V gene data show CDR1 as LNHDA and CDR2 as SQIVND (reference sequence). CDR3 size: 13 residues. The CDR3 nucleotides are TGTGCCAGTAGTATCTCCGACAGATATGAAGCTTTCTTT. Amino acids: CASSISDRYEAFF.

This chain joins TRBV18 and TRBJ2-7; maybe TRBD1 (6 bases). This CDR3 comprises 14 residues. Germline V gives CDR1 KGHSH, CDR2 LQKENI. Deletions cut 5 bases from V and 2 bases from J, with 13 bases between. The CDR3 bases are TGTGCCAGCTCATCCCGGGACAACCCCTACGAGCAGTACTTC. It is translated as CASSSRDNPYEQYF. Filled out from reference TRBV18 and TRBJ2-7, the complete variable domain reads NAGVMQNPRHLVRRRGQEARLRCSPMKGHSHVYWYRQLPEEGLKFMVYLQKENIIDESGMPKERFSAEFPKEGPSILRIQQVVRGDSAAYFCASSSRDNPYEQYFGPGTRLTVT.

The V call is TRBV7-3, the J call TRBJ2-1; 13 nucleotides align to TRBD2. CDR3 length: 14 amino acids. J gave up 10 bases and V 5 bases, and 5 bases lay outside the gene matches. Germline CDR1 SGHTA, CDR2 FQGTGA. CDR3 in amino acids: CASSPGLAGEEQFF. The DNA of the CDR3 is TGTGCCAGCAGCCCCGGACTAGCGGGAGAAGAGCAGTTCTTC.

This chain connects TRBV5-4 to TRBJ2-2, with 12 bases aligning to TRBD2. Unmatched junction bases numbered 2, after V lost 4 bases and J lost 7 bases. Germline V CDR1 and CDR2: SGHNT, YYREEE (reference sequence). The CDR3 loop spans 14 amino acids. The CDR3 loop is CASSPTSGGGELFF. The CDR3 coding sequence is TGTGCCAGCAGCCCGACTAGCGGGGGCGGGGAGCTGTTTTTT.

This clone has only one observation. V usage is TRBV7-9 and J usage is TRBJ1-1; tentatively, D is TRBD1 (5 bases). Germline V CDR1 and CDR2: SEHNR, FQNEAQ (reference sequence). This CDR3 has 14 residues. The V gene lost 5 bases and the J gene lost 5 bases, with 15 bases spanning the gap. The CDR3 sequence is CASSDYAGPTEAFF. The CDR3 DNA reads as TGTGCCAGCAGCGATTACGCGGGGCCTACTGAAGCTTTCTTT.

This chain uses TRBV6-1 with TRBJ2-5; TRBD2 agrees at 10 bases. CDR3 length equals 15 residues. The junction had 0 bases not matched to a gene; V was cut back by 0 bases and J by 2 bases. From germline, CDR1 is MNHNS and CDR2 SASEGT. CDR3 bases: TGTGCCAGCAGTGAAGCAGCGGGGGGGCAAGAGACCCAGTACTTC. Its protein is CASSEAAGGQETQYF.

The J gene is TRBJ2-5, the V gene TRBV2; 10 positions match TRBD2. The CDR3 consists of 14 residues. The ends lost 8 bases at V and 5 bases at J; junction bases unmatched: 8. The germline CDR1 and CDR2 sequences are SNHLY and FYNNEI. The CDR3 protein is CASGRAGGGETQYF. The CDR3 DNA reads TGTGCCAGCGGGCGAGCGGGAGGGGGGGAGACCCAGTACTTC.

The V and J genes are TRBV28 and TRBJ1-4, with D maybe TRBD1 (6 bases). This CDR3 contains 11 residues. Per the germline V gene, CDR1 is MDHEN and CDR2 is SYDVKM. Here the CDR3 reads CLTGYNEKLFF. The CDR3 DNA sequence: TGTTTAACAGGGTATAATGAAAAACTGTTTTTT.

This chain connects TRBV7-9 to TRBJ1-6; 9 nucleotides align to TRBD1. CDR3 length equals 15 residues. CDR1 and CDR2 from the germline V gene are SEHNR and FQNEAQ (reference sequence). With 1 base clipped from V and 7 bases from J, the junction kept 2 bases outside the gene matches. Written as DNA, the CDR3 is TGTGCCAGCAGCTTAGGGGGACAGGGCAATTCACCCCTCCACTTT. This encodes CASSLGGQGNSPLHF.

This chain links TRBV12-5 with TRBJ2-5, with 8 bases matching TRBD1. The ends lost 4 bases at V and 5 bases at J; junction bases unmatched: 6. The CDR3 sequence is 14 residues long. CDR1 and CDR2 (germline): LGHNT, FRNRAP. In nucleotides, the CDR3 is TGTGCTAGTGGTTCCAACAGGGGGTTGGAGACCCAGTACTTC. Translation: CASGSNRGLETQYF.

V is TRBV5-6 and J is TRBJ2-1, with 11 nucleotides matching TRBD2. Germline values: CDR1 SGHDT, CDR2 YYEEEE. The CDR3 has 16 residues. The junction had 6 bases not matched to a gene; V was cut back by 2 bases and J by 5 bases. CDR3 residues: CASSFLAGGQNNEQFF. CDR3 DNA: TGTGCCAGCAGCTTTTTAGCGGGAGGGCAGAACAATGAGCAGTTCTTC.

CDR3 nucleotide sequence: TGTGCCAGCAGTTACTCGTCACGGGGGGAAGAGACCCAGTACTTC. Translation gives CASSYSSRGEETQYF. The rearrangement joins TRBV6-5 to TRBJ2-5; 7 positions agree with TRBD2. The CDR3 loop spans 15 amino acids. CDR1 is MNHEY, CDR2 SVGAGI, per germline. With V trimmed by 0 bases and J by 3 bases, 4 bases remained unmatched.

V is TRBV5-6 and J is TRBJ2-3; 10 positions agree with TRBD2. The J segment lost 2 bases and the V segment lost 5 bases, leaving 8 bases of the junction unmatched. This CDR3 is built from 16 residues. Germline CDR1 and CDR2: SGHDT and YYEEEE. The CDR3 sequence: CASSSGTSVDTDTQYF. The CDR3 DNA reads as TGTGCCAGCAGTTCCGGGACTAGCGTAGACACAGATACGCAGTATTTT.

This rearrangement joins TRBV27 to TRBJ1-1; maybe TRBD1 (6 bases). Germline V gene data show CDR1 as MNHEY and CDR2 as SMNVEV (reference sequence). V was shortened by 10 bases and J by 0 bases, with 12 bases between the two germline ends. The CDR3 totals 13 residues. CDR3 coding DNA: TGTGCCACCTCCGGGACAATGAACACTGAAGCTTTCTTT. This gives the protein CATSGTMNTEAFF.

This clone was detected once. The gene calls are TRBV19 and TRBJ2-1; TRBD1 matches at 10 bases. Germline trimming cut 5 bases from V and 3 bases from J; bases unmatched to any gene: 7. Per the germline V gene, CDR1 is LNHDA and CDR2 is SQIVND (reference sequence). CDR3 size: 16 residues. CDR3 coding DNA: TGTGCCAGTAGTCCGACAGGGGGCGGGAACTACAATGAGCAGTTCTTC. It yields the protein CASSPTGGGNYNEQFF. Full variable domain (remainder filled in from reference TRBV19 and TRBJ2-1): DGGITQSPKYLFRKEGQNVTLSCEQNLNHDAMYWYRQDPGQGLRLIYYSQIVNDFQKGDIAEGYSVSREKKESFPLTVTSAQKNPTAFYLCASSPTGGGNYNEQFFGPGTRLTVL.

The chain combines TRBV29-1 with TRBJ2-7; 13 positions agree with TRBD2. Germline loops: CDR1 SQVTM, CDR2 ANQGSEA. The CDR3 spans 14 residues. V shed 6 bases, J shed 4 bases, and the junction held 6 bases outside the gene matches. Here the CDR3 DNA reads TGCAGCGTGCTGGGACTAGCGGGAAAGTACGAGCAGTACTTC. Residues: CSVLGLAGKYEQYF.

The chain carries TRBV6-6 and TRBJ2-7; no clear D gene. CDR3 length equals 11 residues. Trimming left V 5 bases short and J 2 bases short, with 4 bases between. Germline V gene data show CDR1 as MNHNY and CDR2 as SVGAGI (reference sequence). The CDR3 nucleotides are TGTGCCAGCAGTATTACCTACGAGCAGTACTTC. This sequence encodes CASSITYEQYF.

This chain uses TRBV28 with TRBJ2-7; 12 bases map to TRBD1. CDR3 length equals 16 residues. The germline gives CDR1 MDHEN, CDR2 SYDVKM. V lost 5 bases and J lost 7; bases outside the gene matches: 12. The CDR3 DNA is TGTGCCAGCAGTGGGGGGAGGGACAGGGGGCGCCGAGAGCAGTACTTC. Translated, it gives CASSGGRDRGRREQYF.

The CDR3 loop is CASSQAFWSFTYNEQFF. The CDR3 coding sequence is TGCGCCAGCAGCCAAGCTTTTTGGAGTTTCACCTACAATGAGCAGTTCTTC. The V gene is TRBV4-3, the J gene TRBJ2-1, with D uncertain. Per the germline V gene, CDR1 is LGHNA and CDR2 is YSLEER. This CDR3 spans 17 amino acids. The V end was cut by 1 base, the J end by 2 bases, with 15 bases between.

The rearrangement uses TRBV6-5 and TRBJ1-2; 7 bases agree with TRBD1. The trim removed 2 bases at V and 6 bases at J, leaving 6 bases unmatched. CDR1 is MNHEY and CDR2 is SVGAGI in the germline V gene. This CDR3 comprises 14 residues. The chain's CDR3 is CASSYLTGVDGYTF. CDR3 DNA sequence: TGTGCCAGCAGTTACCTTACAGGGGTAGATGGCTACACCTTC.

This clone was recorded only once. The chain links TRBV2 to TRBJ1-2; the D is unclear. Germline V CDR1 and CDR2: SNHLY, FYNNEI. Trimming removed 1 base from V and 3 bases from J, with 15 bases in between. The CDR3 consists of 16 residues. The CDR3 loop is CASSEDRQRHYYGYTF. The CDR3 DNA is TGTGCCAGCAGTGAAGACCGGCAGCGGCACTACTATGGCTACACCTTC.

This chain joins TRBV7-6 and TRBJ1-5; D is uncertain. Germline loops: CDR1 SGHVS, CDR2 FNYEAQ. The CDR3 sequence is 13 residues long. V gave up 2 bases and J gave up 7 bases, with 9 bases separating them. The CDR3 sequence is CASSLSLRQPQHF. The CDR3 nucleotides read TGTGCCAGCAGCTTATCCCTCCGGCAGCCCCAGCATTTT. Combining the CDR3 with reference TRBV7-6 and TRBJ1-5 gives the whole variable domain GAGVSQSPRYKVTKRGQDVALRCDPISGHVSLYWYRQALGQGPEFLTYFNYEAQQDKSGLPNDRFSAERPEGSISTLTIQRTEQRDSAMYRCASSLSLRQPQHFGDGTRLSIL.

The CDR3 region is CASSLALNRGGEKLFF. CDR3 nucleotide sequence: TGCGCCAGCAGCTTGGCTCTTAACAGGGGCGGTGAAAAACTGTTTTTT. This chain uses TRBV5-1 with TRBJ1-4; TRBD1 aligns across 7 bases. The V gene end was trimmed by 0 bases and the J gene end by 7 bases; junction bases not matched to a gene: 9. The CDR3 is made up of 16 amino acids. The germline V gene encodes CDR1 SGHRS and CDR2 YFSETQ. Looking up the rest from reference TRBV5-1 and TRBJ1-4 gives the full variable domain: KAGVTQTPRYLIKTRGQQVTLSCSPISGHRSVSWYQQTPGQGLQFLFEYFSETQRNKGNFPGRFSGRQFSNSRSEMNVSTLELGDSALYLCASSLALNRGGEKLFFGSGTQLSVL.